Listed below are T cell receptor beta chains from one sample, sequenced in a study of blood T cell repertoires in COVID-19. Assay used: immunoSEQ multiplex PCR; TCRdb lists only in-frame clones, some missing. This table has tens of thousands of clones, around 83% appearing once. Sequenced material: peripheral blood. The receptor source for this set is a human donor in a cohort sampled during active COVID-19. Both conserved end residues are part of each CDR3. A D gene is named only where the DNA matches it firmly. A row's size may be missing; if present it is once, few, many or a size class.

j_call cdr3_length d_call clone_size v_call cdr3_nt cdr3_aa
TRBJ2-3 17 TRBD2 many TRBV7-8 TGTGCCAGCAGCTTTCTCTTAGCGGGTTCGGGCACAGATACGCAGTATTTT CASSFLLAGSGTDTQYF
TRBJ2-2 17 NA NA TRBV5-1 TGCGCCAGCAGCGTAGATATGGGCGCCAAGATCACCGGGGAGCTGTTTTTT CASSVDMGAKITGELFF
TRBJ2-3 11 NA NA TRBV20-1 TGCAGTGCTACCTCAGGGGATACGCAGTATTTT CSATSGDTQYF
TRBJ1-5 17 NA few TRBV2 TGTGCCAGCAGCAAAACTCCACAGGGTTTAGGAAGTCAGCCCCAGCATTTT CASSKTPQGLGSQPQHF
TRBJ2-3 15 NA NA TRBV4-2 TGTGCCAGCAGCCCAGGGGCCGGGGAGATAGATACGCAGTATTTT CASSPGAGEIDTQYF
TRBJ1-5 16 TRBD1 NA TRBV23-1 TGCGCCAGCAGTCCTCCTACAGGGGTTTATTCTCAGCCCCAGCATTTT CASSPPTGVYSQPQHF
TRBJ2-2 15 NA NA TRBV5-1 TGCGCCAGCAAGCAGGGTCAAGGGGTGACCGGGGAGCTGTTTTTT CASKQGQGVTGELFF
TRBJ1-1 12 TRBD1 NA TRBV12-3/TRBV12-4 TGTGCCAGCACCAGGACAGGGCTTGAAGCTTTCTTT CASTRTGLEAFF
TRBJ2-3 16 NA NA TRBV5-1 TGCGCCAGCAGCTTGGACACACAGGGGGGGACAGATACGCAGTATTTT CASSLDTQGGTDTQYF
TRBJ1-2 13 NA NA TRBV19 TGTGCCAGTAGTATCGAGACAAGCTATGGCTACACCTTC CASSIETSYGYTF
TRBJ1-3 14 NA NA TRBV18 TGTGCCAGCTCACCGGCCGGGTCTGGAAACACCATATATTTT CASSPAGSGNTIYF
TRBJ2-3 14 TRBD1 few TRBV9 TGTGCCAGCAGCGTGGGACAGGGCACAGATACGCAGTATTTT CASSVGQGTDTQYF
TRBJ2-1 15 TRBD2 NA TRBV9 TGTGCCAGCAGCTCCGGGGGCGGGGGGGCCTATGAGCAGTTCTTC CASSSGGGGAYEQFF
TRBJ2-1 12 NA NA TRBV4-1 TGCGCCAGCAGCCTCAGCTACAATGAGCAGTTCTTC CASSLSYNEQFF
TRBJ1-5 13 TRBD1 NA TRBV6-5 TGTGCCAGCAGCCGGACAGGTAATCAGCCCCAGCATTTT CASSRTGNQPQHF
TRBJ1-2 13 NA NA TRBV12-5 TGTGCTAGTGGTTTGTTGGACAGCTATGGCTACACCTTC CASGLLDSYGYTF
TRBJ2-7 16 TRBD1 NA TRBV5-5 TGTGCCAGCAGCCGGCGGGGACAGGGGAGCTCCTACGAGCAGTACTTC CASSRRGQGSSYEQYF
TRBJ2-5 15 TRBD1 NA TRBV9 TGTGCCAGCAGCACCCGGACAGGGGGCGATGAGACCCAGTACTTC CASSTRTGGDETQYF
TRBJ1-2 16 NA NA TRBV11-2 TGTGCCAGCAGCTCTCATTTCACAGGGAGAGTTTATGGCTACACCTTC CASSSHFTGRVYGYTF
TRBJ2-7 15 NA NA TRBV28 TGTGCCAGCAGTTTAAGCCCACGGGGATCCTACGAGCAGTACTTC CASSLSPRGSYEQYF
TRBJ1-1 13 NA once TRBV27 TGTGCCAGCAGTCAGCAGGGGTCGACTGAAGCTTTCTTT CASSQQGSTEAFF
TRBJ2-3 13 NA NA TRBV28 TGTGCCAGCAGTTTATCGGCGGTGGATACGCAGTATTTT CASSLSAVDTQYF
TRBJ2-3 12 NA NA TRBV7-2 TGTGCCAGCGGGGGGTACACAGATACGCAGTATTTT CASGGYTDTQYF
TRBJ1-5 13 TRBD1 NA TRBV12-3/TRBV12-4 TGTGCCAGCACCCGACAGGGGTACCAGCCCCAGCATTTT CASTRQGYQPQHF
TRBJ2-1 14 NA NA TRBV12-2 TGTGCAAGGGGTGGGGCGCGGGGGATCAATGAGCAGTTCTTC CARGGARGINEQFF
TRBJ2-7 14 TRBD1 NA TRBV7-8 TGTGCCAGCAGCTCTGGACAGGGCTCCTACGAGCAGTACTTC CASSSGQGSYEQYF
TRBJ2-1 17 NA NA TRBV5-6 TGTGCCAGCAGCTTTATTAGTCTCGGGGAAGGGGGCAATGAGCAGTTCTTC CASSFISLGEGGNEQFF
TRBJ1-1 13 NA few TRBV18 TGTGCCAGCTCGCTGTCCCGAGAGGGAGCGGCTTTCTTT CASSLSREGAAFF
TRBJ2-7 15 NA NA TRBV2 TGTGCCAGCAGTGAGCTCTCCGACACTGGATCCGAGCAGTACTTC CASSELSDTGSEQYF
TRBJ2-2 18 TRBD2 NA TRBV5-1 TGCGCCAGCAGCTTGGCGTCGACTAGCGGGGCGGGCACCGGGGAGCTGTTTTTT CASSLASTSGAGTGELFF
TRBJ1-1 14 NA NA TRBV27 TGTGCCAGCAATCACCTGACAGAGAACACTGAAGCTTTCTTT CASNHLTENTEAFF
TRBJ2-1 16 NA once TRBV23-1 TGCGCCAGCAGTCCCCATCGAGTGGAGGACTACAATGAGCAGTTCTTC CASSPHRVEDYNEQFF
TRBJ1-2 15 TRBD1 NA TRBV5-6 TGTGCCAGCGGATGGGGTCCAGGGGGAACGGAGGGCTACACCTTC CASGWGPGGTEGYTF
TRBJ1-5 13 TRBD1 NA TRBV7-9 TGTGCCAGCGGAGGGACAGTGGGGCAGCCCCAGCATTTT CASGGTVGQPQHF
TRBJ2-5 14 TRBD2 NA TRBV3-1/TRBV3-2 TGTGCCAGCAGCACAGCGGGGGCCGGGGAGACCCAGTACTTC CASSTAGAGETQYF